This TCR beta chain was captured in a study of chemoradiotherapy in HPV16-positive cancers. In regard to this clone: Its antigen remains unknown.

Points from the study as a whole: In HPV16-positive patients, HPV-responsive T-cell expansion tracked better recurrence-free survival. HPV-specific T cells were functionally defined from only a couple of HPV16-positive patients.

The CDR3 totals 13 residues. Germline V CDR1 and CDR2: SGDLS, YYNGEE. V was pared by 5 bases and J by 2 bases, with 8 bases between. The protocol was immunoSEQ multiplex PCR, while the TCRdb copy is restricted to in-frame clones and leaves out a portion. The data hold tens of thousands of clones, with about four fifths observed a single time. The chain recombines TRBV9 with TRBJ1-5; no firm D call. The source is a human donor with HPV-associated anogenital cancer. The source material was blood, sampled from a patient who underwent chemoradiotherapy. As DNA, the CDR3 is TGTGCCAGCAGTCTTTCCGGCAATCAGCCCCAGCATTTT. Residues: CASSLSGNQPQHF. The complete variable domain, with remaining parts taken from reference TRBV9 and TRBJ1-5, reads DSGVTQTPKHLITATGQRVTLRCSPRSGDLSVYWYQQSLDQGLQFLIQYYNGEERAKGNILERFSAQQFPDLHSELNLSSLELGDSALYFCASSLSGNQPQHFGDGTRLSIL.